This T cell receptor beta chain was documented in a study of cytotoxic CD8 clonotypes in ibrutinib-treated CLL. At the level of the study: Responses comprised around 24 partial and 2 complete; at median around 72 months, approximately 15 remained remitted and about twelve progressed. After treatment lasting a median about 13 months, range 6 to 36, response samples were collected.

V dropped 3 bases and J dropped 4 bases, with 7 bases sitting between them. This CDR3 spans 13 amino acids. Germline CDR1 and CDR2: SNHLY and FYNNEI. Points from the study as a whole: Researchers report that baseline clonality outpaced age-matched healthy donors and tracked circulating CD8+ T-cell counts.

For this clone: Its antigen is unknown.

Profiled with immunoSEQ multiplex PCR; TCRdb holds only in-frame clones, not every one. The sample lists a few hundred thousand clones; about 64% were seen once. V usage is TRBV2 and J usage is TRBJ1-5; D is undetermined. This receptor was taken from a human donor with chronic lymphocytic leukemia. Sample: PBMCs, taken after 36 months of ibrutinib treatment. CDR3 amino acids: CASSDWGNQPQHF. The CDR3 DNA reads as TGTGCCAGCAGTGATTGGGGAAATCAGCCCCAGCATTTT.